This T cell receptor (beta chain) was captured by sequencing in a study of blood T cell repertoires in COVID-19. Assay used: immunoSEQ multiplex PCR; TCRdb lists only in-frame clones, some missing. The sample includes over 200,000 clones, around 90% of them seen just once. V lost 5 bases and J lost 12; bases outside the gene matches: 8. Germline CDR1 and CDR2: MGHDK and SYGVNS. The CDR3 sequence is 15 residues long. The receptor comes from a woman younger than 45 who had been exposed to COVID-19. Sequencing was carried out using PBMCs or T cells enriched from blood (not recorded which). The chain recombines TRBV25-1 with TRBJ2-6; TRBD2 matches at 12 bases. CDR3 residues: CASSSLAGGPIVLTF. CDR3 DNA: TGTGCCAGCAGTTCACTAGCGGGAGGACCTATCGTCCTGACTTTC.